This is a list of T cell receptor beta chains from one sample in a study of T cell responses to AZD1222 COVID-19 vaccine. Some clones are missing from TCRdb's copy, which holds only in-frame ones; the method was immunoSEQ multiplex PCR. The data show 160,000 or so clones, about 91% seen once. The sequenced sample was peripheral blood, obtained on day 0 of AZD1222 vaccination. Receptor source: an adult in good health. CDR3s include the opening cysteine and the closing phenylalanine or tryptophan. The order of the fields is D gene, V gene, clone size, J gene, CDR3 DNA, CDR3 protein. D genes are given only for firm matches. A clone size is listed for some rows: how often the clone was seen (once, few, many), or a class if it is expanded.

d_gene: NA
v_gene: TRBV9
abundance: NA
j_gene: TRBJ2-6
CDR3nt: TGTGCCAGCAGCGTGGACCCGGGACTGAGCTCTGGGGCCAACGTCCTGACTTTC
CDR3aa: CASSVDPGLSSGANVLTF

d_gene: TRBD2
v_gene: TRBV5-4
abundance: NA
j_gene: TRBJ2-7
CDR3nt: TGTGCCAGCAGCTTGGCAGCGGGAGCTCCCTACGAGCAGTACTTC
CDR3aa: CASSLAAGAPYEQYF

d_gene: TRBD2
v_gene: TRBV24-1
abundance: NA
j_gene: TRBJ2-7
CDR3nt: TGTGCCACCAGTGAAGCGGGGGCCTTAGGCTACGAGCAGTACTTC
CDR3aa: CATSEAGALGYEQYF

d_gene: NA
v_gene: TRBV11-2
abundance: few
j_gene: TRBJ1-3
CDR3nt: TGTGCCAGCAGCTTAGGGCAGTCCGGGGTCGGAAACACCATATATTTT
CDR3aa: CASSLGQSGVGNTIYF

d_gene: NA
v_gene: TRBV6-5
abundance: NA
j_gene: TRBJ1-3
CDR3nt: TGTGCCAGCACCTCGGCGGGCCGCTCTGGAAACACCATATATTTT
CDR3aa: CASTSAGRSGNTIYF

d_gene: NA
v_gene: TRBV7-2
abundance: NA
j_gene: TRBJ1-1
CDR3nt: TGTGCCAGCAGCCCTACTAGGGTCACTGAAGCTTTCTTT
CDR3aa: CASSPTRVTEAFF

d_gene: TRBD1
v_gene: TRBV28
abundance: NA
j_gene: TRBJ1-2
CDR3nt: TGTGCCAGCAGTCGCGACAGGGGCTATGGCTACACCTTC
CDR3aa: CASSRDRGYGYTF

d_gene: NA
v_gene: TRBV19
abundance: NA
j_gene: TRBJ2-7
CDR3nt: TGTGCCAGTTCTATCGGACCGTCCTACGAGCAGTACTTC
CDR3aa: CASSIGPSYEQYF

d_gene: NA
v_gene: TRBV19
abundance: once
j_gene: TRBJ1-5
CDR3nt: TGTGCCAGTAGTATAGGGGTGGAGGGTTCCTATCAGCCCCAGCATTTT
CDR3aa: CASSIGVEGSYQPQHF

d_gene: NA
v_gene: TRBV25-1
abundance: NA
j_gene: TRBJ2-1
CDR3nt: TGTGCCAGCAGTGAATGGCCCTCCCAGGGTGAGCAGTTCTTC
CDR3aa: CASSEWPSQGEQFF

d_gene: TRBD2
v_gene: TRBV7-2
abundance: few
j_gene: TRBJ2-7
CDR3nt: TGTGCCAGCAGCTTTAGGAGCGGGAGGTCCTACGAGCAGTACTTC
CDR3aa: CASSFRSGRSYEQYF

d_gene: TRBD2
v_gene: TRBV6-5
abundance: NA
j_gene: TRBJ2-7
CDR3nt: TGTGCCAGCAGGCCCGGGGGGGAGGGGGCCTACGAGCAGTACTTC
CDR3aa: CASRPGGEGAYEQYF

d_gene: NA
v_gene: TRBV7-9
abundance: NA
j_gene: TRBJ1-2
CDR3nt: TGTGCCAGCAGCCACCCGGTGAGGGTAGGCTATGGCTACACCTTC
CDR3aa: CASSHPVRVGYGYTF

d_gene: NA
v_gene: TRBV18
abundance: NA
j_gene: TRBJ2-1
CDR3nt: TGTGCCAGCTCACAGGACCTTACCAATGAGCAGTTCTTC
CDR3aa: CASSQDLTNEQFF

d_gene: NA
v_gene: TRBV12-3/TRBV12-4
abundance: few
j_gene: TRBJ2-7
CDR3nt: TGTGCCAGCAGCGAGGGAAGCTCCTACGAGCAGTACTTC
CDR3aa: CASSEGSSYEQYF

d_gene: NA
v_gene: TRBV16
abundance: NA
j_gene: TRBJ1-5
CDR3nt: TGTGCCAGCAGCCCAAAGTCCTTTCGCAATCAGCCCCAGCATTTT
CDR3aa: CASSPKSFRNQPQHF

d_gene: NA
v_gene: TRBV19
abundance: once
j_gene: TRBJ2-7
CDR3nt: TGTGCCAGTAGTATCGAAGGGCAGGGCCTTGACTACGAGCAGTACTTC
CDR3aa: CASSIEGQGLDYEQYF

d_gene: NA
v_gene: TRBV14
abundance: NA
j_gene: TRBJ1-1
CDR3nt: TGTGCCAGCAGCTCTTTACTACTGGACAGCCGGGGGACTGAAGCTTTCTTT
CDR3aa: CASSSLLLDSRGTEAFF

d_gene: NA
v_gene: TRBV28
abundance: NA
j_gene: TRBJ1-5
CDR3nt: TGTGCCAGCAGACGCCCCGACCGGCACGGTCAGCCCCAGCATTTT
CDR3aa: CASRRPDRHGQPQHF

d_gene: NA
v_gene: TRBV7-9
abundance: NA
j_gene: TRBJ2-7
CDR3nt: TGTGCCAGCAGACCGGGACAAAGAACCGAGCAGTACTTC
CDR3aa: CASRPGQRTEQYF

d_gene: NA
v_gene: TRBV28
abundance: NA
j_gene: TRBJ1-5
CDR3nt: TGTGCCAGCAGCCGAACAGGGTTAAGTAGCAATCAGCCCCAGCATTTT
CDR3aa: CASSRTGLSSNQPQHF

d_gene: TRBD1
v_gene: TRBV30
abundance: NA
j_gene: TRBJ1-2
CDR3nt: TGTGCCTGGAGATTCTTAGACAGGGGCGGCTACACCTTC
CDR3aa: CAWRFLDRGGYTF

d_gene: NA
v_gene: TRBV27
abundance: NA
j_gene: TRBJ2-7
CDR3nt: TGTGCCAGCAGTTATCTAAGAGGGGACGAGCAGTACTTC
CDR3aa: CASSYLRGDEQYF

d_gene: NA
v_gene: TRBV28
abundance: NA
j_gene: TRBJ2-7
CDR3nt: TGTGCCACCACCGGGACGTCCTACGAGCAGTACTTC
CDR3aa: CATTGTSYEQYF

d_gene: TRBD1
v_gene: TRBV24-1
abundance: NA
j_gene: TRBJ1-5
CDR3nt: TGTGCCACCAGTGATCAGGGGGCCCGCAGCAATCAGCCCCAGCATTTT
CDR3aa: CATSDQGARSNQPQHF

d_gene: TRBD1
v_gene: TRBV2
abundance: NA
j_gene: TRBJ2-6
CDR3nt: TGTGCCAGCATGGGGGACAGGATCTCTGGGGCCAACGTCCTGACTTTC
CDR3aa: CASMGDRISGANVLTF

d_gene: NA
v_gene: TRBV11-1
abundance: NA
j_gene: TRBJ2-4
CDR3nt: TGTGCCAGCAGCTTAAATCCAACCAAAAACATTCAGTACTTC
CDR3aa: CASSLNPTKNIQYF

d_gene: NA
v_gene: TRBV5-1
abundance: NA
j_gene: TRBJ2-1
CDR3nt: TGCGCCAGCAGGTATGAGGGAGCTTCTTACAATGAGCAGTTCTTC
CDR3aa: CASRYEGASYNEQFF

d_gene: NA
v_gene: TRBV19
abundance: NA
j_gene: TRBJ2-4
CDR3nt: TGTGCCAGTAGTATTTCAGGAGCCAAAAACATTCAGTACTTC
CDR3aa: CASSISGAKNIQYF

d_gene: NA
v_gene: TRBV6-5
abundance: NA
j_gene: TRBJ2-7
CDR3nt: TGTGCCAGCACCCCCCCCGTGGCAGGGGCTGAAGTGGTGTACTTC
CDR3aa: CASTPPVAGAEVVYF

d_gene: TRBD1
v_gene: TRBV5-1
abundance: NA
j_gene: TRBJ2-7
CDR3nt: TGCGCCAGCAGCTTGGTGGCAGGGGGAGAGCAGTACTTC
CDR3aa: CASSLVAGGEQYF

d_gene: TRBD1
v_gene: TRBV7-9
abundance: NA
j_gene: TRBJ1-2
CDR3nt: TGTGCCAGCAGCCCCAGCTCAGGGGGGCGTTATGGCTACACCTTC
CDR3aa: CASSPSSGGRYGYTF

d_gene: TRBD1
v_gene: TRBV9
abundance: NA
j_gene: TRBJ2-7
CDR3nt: TGTGCCAGCAGCGTAGCGGGACAGGGTTACGAGCAGTACTTC
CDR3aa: CASSVAGQGYEQYF

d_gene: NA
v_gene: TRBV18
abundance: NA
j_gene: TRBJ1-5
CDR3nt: TGTGCCAGCTCAGGGGGGGCAGGACAGCCCCAGCATTTT
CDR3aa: CASSGGAGQPQHF

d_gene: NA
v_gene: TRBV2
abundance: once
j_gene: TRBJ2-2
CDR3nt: TGTGCCACGACAGGGAACACCGGGGAGCTGTTTTTT
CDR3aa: CATTGNTGELFF

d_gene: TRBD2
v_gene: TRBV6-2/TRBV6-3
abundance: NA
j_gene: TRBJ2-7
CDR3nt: TGTGCCAGCAGTTACTCGACTAGCGGGAGGGCTAATTCCTACGAGCAGTACTTC
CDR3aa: CASSYSTSGRANSYEQYF

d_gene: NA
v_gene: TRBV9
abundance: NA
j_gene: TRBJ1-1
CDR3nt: TGTGCCAGCACCCCACCCCAGGGATTGAACACTGAAGCTTTCTTT
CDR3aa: CASTPPQGLNTEAFF